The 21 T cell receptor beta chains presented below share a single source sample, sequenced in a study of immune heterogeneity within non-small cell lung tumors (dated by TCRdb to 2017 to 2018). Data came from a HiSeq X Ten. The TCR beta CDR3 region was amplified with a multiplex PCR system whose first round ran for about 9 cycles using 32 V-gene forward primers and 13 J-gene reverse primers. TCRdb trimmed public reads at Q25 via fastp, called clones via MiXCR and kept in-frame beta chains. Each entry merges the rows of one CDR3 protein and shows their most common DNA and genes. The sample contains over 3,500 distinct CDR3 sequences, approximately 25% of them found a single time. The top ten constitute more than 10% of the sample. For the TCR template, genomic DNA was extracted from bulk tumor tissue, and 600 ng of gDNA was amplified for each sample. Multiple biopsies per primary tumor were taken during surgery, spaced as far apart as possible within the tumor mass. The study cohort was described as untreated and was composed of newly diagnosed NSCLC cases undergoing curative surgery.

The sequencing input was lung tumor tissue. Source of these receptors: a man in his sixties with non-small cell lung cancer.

As DNA, the CDR3 is TGTGCCAGCAGTTACTCGGACCAGGCGACTGAGCAGTTCTTC. Its translation: CASSYSDQATEQFF. V usage is TRBV6-2 or TRBV6-3 and J usage is TRBJ2-1; no reliable D call. The germline gives CDR1 MNHEY, CDR2 SVGEGT. This CDR3 has 14 amino acids. V lost 0 bases and J lost 9, with 12 bases in between.

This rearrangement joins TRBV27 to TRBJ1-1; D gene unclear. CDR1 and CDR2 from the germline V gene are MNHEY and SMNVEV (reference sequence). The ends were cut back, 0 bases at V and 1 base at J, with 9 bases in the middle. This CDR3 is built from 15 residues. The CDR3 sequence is CASSLSVAGNTEAFF. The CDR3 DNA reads TGTGCCAGCAGTTTATCCGTGGCAGGGAACACTGAAGCTTTCTTT.

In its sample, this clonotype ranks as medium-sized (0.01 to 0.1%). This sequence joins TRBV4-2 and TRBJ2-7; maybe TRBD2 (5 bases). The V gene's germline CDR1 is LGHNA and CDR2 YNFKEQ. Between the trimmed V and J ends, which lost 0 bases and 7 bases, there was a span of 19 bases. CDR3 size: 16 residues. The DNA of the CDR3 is TGTGCCAGCAGCCAAGATTCCTCGGGCCTTCCGGGGGAGCAGTACTTC. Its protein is CASSQDSSGLPGEQYF.

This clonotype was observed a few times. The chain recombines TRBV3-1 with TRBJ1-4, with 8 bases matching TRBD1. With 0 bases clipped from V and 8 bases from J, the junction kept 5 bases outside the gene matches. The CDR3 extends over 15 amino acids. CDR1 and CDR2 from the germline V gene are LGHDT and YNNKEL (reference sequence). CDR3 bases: TGTGCCAGCAGCCAAGACCAGGGGGCGCGCGAAAAACTGTTTTTT. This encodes CASSQDQGAREKLFF.

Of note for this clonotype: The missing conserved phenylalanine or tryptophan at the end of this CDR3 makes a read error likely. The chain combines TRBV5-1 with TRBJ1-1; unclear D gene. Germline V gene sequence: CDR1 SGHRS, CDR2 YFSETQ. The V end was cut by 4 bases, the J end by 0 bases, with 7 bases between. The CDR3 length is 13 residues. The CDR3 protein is CASSRTLNTEAFL. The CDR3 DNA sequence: TGCGCCAGCAGCCGGACTTTGAACACTGAAGCTTTCCTT.

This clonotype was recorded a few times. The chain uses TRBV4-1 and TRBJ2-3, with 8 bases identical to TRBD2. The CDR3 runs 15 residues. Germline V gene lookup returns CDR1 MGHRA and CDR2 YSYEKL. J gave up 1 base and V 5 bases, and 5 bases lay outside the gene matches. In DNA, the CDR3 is TGCGCCAGCAGCGATAGCGGGATCGGCACAGATACGCAGTATTTT. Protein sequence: CASSDSGIGTDTQYF.

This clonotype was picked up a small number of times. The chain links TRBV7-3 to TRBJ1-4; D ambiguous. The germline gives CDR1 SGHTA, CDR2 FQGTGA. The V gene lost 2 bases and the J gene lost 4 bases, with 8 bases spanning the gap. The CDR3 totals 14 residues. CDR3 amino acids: CASSLFPVNEKLFF. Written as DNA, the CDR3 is TGTGCCAGCAGCTTATTCCCAGTTAATGAAAAACTGTTTTTT.

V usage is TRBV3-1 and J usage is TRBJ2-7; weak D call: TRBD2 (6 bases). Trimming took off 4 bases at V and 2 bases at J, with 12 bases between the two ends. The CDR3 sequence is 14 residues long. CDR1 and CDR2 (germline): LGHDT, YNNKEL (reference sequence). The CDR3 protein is CASSRDFLPYEQYF. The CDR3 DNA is TGTGCCAGCAGCCGGGACTTCCTCCCCTACGAGCAGTACTTC.

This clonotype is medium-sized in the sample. CDR3 region: CASSTSRDVYEQYF. The CDR3, as DNA: TGTGCCAGCAGCACGTCCCGGGACGTTTACGAGCAGTACTTC. This rearrangement joins TRBV7-9 to TRBJ2-7; either TRBD1 or TRBD2 may supply D (5 bases each). V lost 5 bases to trimming and J lost 4 bases, with 15 bases between them. The CDR3 has 14 amino acids. The germline gives CDR1 SEHNR, CDR2 FQNEAQ (reference sequence).

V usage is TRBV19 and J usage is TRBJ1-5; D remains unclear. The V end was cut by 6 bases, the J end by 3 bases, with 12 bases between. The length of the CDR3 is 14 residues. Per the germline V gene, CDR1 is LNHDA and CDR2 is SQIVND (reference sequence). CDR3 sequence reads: CASRESIFNQPQHF. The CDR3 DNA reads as TGTGCCAGTAGAGAATCCATTTTCAATCAGCCCCAGCATTTT.

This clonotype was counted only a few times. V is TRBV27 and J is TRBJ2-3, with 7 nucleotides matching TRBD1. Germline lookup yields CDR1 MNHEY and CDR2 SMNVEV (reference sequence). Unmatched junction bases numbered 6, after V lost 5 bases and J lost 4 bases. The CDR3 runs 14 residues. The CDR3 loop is CASSRYQGADTQYF. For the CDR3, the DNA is TGTGCCAGCAGTCGATACCAGGGGGCAGATACGCAGTATTTT.

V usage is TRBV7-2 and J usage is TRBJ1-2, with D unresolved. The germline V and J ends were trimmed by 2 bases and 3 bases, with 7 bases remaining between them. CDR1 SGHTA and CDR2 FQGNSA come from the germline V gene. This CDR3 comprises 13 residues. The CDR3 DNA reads TGTGCCAGCAGCTTAAGAAGGGACTATGGCTACACCTTC. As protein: CASSLRRDYGYTF.

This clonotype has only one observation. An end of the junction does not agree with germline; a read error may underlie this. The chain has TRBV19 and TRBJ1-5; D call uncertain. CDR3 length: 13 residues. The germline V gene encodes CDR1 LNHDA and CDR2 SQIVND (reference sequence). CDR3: CSSSIGGVQPQHF. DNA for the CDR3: TGTTCCAGTAGTATCGGCGGCGTTCAGCCCCAGCATTTT.

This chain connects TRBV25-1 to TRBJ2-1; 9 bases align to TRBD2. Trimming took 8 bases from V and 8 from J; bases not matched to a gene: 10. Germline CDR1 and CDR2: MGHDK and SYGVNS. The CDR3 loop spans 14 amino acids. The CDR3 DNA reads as TGTGCCAGCGGGGTAGCGGGAGATTTTTATGAGCAGTTCTTC. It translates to CASGVAGDFYEQFF.

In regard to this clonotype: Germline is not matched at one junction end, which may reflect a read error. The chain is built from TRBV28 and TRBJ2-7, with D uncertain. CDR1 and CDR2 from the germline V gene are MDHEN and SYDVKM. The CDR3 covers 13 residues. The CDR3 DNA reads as TGTGCAAGCAGTTTTCCGGAGTTGTACGAGCAGTACTTC. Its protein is CASSFPELYEQYF.

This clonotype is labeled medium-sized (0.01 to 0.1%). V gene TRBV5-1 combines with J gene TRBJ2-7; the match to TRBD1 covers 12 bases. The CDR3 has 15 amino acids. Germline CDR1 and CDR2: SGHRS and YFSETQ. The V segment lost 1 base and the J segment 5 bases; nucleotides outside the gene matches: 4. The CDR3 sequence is CASSLQGQGANEQYF. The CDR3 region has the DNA TGCGCCAGCAGCTTGCAGGGACAGGGGGCGAACGAGCAGTACTTC.

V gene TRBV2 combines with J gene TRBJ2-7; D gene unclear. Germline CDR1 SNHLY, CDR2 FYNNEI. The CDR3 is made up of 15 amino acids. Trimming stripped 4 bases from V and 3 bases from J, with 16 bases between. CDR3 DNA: TGTGCCAGCAGTGGAGACTCCGGAAGAGGCTACGAGCAGTACTTC. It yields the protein CASSGDSGRGYEQYF. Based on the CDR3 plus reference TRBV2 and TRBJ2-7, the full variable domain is EPEVTQTPSHQVTQMGQEVILRCVPISNHLYFYWYRQILGQKVEFLVSFYNNEISEKSEIFDDQFSVERPDGSNFTLKIRSTKLEDSAMYFCASSGDSGRGYEQYFGPGTRLTVT.

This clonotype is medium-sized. CDR3 sequence (DNA): TGTGCCAGCAGCTCCCTCGGGGACACCACCTACGAGCAGTACTTC. Encoded protein: CASSSLGDTTYEQYF. The chain uses TRBV7-6 and TRBJ2-7; maybe TRBD1 (6 bases). Germline CDR1 SGHVS, CDR2 FNYEAQ. The ends were cut back, 4 bases at V and 2 bases at J, with 15 bases in the middle. The CDR3 sequence is 15 residues long.

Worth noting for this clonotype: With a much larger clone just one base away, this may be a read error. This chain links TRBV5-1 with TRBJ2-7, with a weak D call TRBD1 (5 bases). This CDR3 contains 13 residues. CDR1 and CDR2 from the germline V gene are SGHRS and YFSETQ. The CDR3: CASILAGSYEQYF. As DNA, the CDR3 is TGCGCCAGCATCTTGGCAGGGTCCTACGAGCAGTACTTC.

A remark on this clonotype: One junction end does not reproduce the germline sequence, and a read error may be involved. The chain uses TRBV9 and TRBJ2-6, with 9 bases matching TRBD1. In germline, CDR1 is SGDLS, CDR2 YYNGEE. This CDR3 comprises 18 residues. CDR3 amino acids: CASSPRITGGSGVNVLTF. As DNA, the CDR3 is TGTGCCAGCAGCCCCCGTATAACAGGGGGCTCTGGGGTCAACGTCCTGACTTTC.

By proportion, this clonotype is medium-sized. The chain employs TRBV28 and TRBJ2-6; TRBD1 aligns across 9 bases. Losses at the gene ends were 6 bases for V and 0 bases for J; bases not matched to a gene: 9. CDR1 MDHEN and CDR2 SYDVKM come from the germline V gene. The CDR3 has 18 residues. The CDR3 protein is CASSRGGQGPSGANVLTF. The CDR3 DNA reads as TGTGCCAGCAGCCGCGGGGGACAGGGTCCCTCTGGGGCCAACGTCCTGACTTTC.